Each of the 8 T cell receptor beta chains below was sequenced from the same sample in a study of Ad26.COV2.S vaccination and SARS-CoV-2 variants (dated by TCRdb to the early 2020s). The method was the immunoSEQ multiplex PCR assay. The clones in this table, taken by TCRdb from immuneACCESS, are in-frame only. Not every clone is retained; where verified, under half of the shortfall comes from an unresolved V gene, and the cause of the rest is unknown. In all, the sample holds over 450,000 clones, and 80% to 90% of those were seen once. The ten top clones hold roughly 1.7% of the sample. This specimen's treatment or condition label, interpreted: 19 received Ad26.COV2.S at low or high dose, single or two shots; a few received placebo; per-sample allocation not given. For vaccine and placebo recipients, the sequenced repertoires came from samples collected on day 63 after the first injection. The sample was peripheral blood, taken in a trial of Ad26.COV2.S vaccine versus placebo. The receptors were gathered from a person aged 18 to 59 who received the Ad26.COV2.S COVID-19 vaccine or a placebo.

This chain joins TRBV6-6 and TRBJ1-5, with D unresolved. V shed 8 bases and J shed 8 bases, with 25 bases lying between them. CDR3 length: 16 residues. Germline CDR1 reads MNHNY; CDR2 reads SVGAGI (reference sequence). CDR3 in DNA: TGTGCCAGCGCAAACGACCGAGGCCTCGGTTTGGAGCCCCAGCATTTT. It codes for CASANDRGLGLEPQHF.

This chain links TRBV7-2 with TRBJ1-3; D gene ambiguous. V was clipped by 2 bases and J by 0 bases, with 11 bases between them. The CDR3 is 16 residues long. Germline lookup yields CDR1 SGHTA and CDR2 FQGNSA. This CDR3 reads CASSLNGGYSGNTIYF. The CDR3 DNA reads TGTGCCAGCAGCTTAAATGGCGGCTACTCTGGAAACACCATATATTTT.

The chain couples TRBV5-1 to TRBJ2-4; a weak D match, TRBD2 (6 bases). V shed 3 bases and J shed 0 bases, with 13 bases lying between them. From germline, CDR1 is SGHRS and CDR2 YFSETQ. The CDR3 contains 16 residues. The CDR3 region has the DNA TGCGCCAGCAGCTCGGGAGTGCTGCTAGCCAAAAACATTCAGTACTTC. It encodes CASSSGVLLAKNIQYF.

This clone was seen a few times. The genes are TRBV4-1 and TRBJ1-6; 8 bases map to TRBD1. J was trimmed by 6 bases and V by 0 bases; bases with no gene match: 7. Germline assignment: CDR1 MGHRA and CDR2 YSYEKL. The CDR3 is 17 amino acids. The CDR3 DNA is TGCGCCAGCAGCCAAGAACGGGCCAGGGGGCTTAATTCACCCCTCCACTTT. As protein: CASSQERARGLNSPLHF.

The chain couples TRBV5-1 to TRBJ2-6; 12 nucleotides line up with TRBD2. The CDR3 contains 19 residues. The ends lost 2 bases at V and 0 bases at J; junction bases unmatched: 6. Germline V CDR1 and CDR2: SGHRS, YFSETQ. CDR3 DNA: TGCGCCAGCAGCTTTCAATGGACTAGCGGGGCCTCTGGGGCCAACGTCCTGACTTTC. Its protein product is CASSFQWTSGASGANVLTF. The entire variable domain, with the rest obtained from reference TRBV5-1 and TRBJ2-6, is as follows: KAGVTQTPRYLIKTRGQQVTLSCSPISGHRSVSWYQQTPGQGLQFLFEYFSETQRNKGNFPGRFSGRQFSNSRSEMNVSTLELGDSALYLCASSFQWTSGASGANVLTFGAGSRLTVL.

The CDR3 protein is CSVYGGQAYEQYF. The CDR3 region has the DNA TGCAGCGTTTACGGCGGACAAGCCTACGAGCAGTACTTC. V gene TRBV29-1 combines with J gene TRBJ2-7; a weak D match, TRBD1 (5 bases). The CDR3 covers 13 residues. Trimming took 5 bases from V and 2 from J, leaving 13 bases between them. Per germline, CDR1 SQVTM and CDR2 ANQGSEA.

V usage is TRBV7-9 and J usage is TRBJ1-2; no reliable D call. The germline gives CDR1 SEHNR, CDR2 FQNEAQ (reference sequence). V gave up 3 bases and J gave up 8 bases, with 22 bases separating them. This CDR3 is built from 16 residues. The CDR3 DNA reads TGTGCCAGCAGCTTGGCCGCCGTCGGTCAGGCGGTGGGCTACACCTTC. This encodes CASSLAAVGQAVGYTF.

This clone was seen a few times. The chain has TRBV29-1 and TRBJ1-2, with unresolved D. In germline, CDR1 is SQVTM, CDR2 ANQGSEA. Trimming shortened V by 2 bases and J by 8 bases, and 12 bases separated the two germline ends. The CDR3 extends over 12 amino acids. The CDR3 nucleotides are TGCAGCGTTGAATCCTCGGGTACCGGCTACACCTTC. It is translated as CSVESSGTGYTF.